A selection of T cell receptor beta chains follows, all from one sample in a study of cytomegalovirus exposure and HLA in healthy donors. Here immunoSEQ multiplex PCR was the method, and the copy in TCRdb shows in-frame clones only, minus some. The sample yields over 150,000 clones, more than 75% seen once. Sample: PBMCs. The source is a woman aged 40 to 50 in good health and CMV-seropositive. The CDR3 runs from the conserved cysteine through the conserved F or W. A D gene is named only where the DNA matches it firmly. Size tells how often a clone was seen (once, few, many) or the class of an expanded clone, and some rows leave it out.

CDR3aa,CDR3nt,v_gene,d_gene,j_gene,abundance
CASSLLAGDRNEQYF,TGCGCCAGCAGCTTGTTGGCGGGAGATCGGAACGAGCAGTACTTC,TRBV5-1,TRBD2,TRBJ2-7,-
CASSLGQPQFGDEQFF,TGTGCCAGCAGCCTCGGACAGCCGCAATTCGGGGATGAGCAGTTCTTC,TRBV14,-,TRBJ2-1,-
CASRPWTSASYEQYF,TGTGCCAGCAGGCCTTGGACTAGCGCCTCCTACGAGCAGTACTTC,TRBV27,TRBD2,TRBJ2-7,-
CSVERSSYNEQFF,TGCAGCGTTGAGCGTAGCTCCTACAATGAGCAGTTCTTC,TRBV29-1,-,TRBJ2-1,-
CASSPTDRTFGELFF,TGCGCCAGCAGCCCCACCGATAGGACATTCGGGGAGCTGTTTTTT,TRBV4-3,-,TRBJ2-2,-
CARSGGLAGAHNEQFF,TGTGCCAGAAGCGGAGGACTAGCGGGAGCCCACAATGAGCAGTTCTTC,TRBV5-3,TRBD2,TRBJ2-1,-
CASRTHGQGAPRMFF,TGTGCCAGCAGAACCCACGGACAGGGGGCTCCGAGAATGTTTTTT,TRBV6-5,TRBD1,TRBJ2-2,once
CASSVNTEAFF,TGTGCCAGCAGCGTGAACACTGAAGCTTTCTTT,TRBV2,-,TRBJ1-1,-
CASSTPGLATYNEQFF,TGTGCCAGCAGCACCCCGGGACTAGCGACATACAATGAGCAGTTCTTC,TRBV5-4,TRBD2,TRBJ2-1,-
CASSWDRGAYGYTF,TGTGCCAGCAGCTGGGACAGGGGTGCTTATGGCTACACCTTC,TRBV5-4,TRBD1,TRBJ1-2,-
CASSNWRENREQFF,TGTGCCAGTAGTAATTGGCGGGAGAACCGTGAGCAGTTCTTC,TRBV19,TRBD2,TRBJ2-1,-
CASTAGGWNEQFF,TGTGCCAGCACAGCGGGAGGTTGGAATGAGCAGTTCTTC,TRBV28,TRBD2,TRBJ2-1,-
CASSPNLGGLNTGELFF,TGTGCCAGTAGTCCAAATCTCGGGGGATTGAACACCGGGGAGCTGTTTTTT,TRBV19,-,TRBJ2-2,-
CSVANSFETQYF,TGCAGCGTTGCTAATAGTTTCGAGACCCAGTACTTC,TRBV29-1,-,TRBJ2-5,few
CASSSGEITGNTIYF,TGTGCCAGCAGCTCAGGGGAAATCACTGGAAACACCATATATTTT,TRBV5-4,-,TRBJ1-3,-
CASSFLEGTNEKLFF,TGTGCCAGCAGTTTCTTGGAGGGAACTAATGAAAAACTGTTTTTT,TRBV28,-,TRBJ1-4,-
CASSLLAGGSGELFF,TGCGCCAGCAGCTTACTAGCGGGAGGCAGCGGGGAGCTGTTTTTT,TRBV5-1,TRBD2,TRBJ2-2,few